These T cell receptor beta chains were read from a single sample in a study of CD8 T cells in ankylosing spondylitis. TCRdb fed the 5' RACE reads into MiXCR, producing one record per CDR3 protein. The sample comprises around 150,000 distinct CDR3 sequences, roughly 10% of which are singletons, and just under 30% rests with the top ten. Sequencing was done on a sample of blood, either unsorted or a sorted T cell fraction (not recorded which). The receptors here all came from a male donor with ankylosing spondylitis or in good health (not recorded which). CDR3s include the opening cysteine and the closing phenylalanine or tryptophan. A D gene is named only where the DNA matches it firmly. Size tells how often a clone was seen (once, few, many) or the class of an expanded clone, and some rows leave it out.

TRBJ2-2 TRBD1 TRBV6-2/TRBV6-3 many CASRPGQGFPGELFF TGTGCCAGCAGACCGGGACAGGGTTTCCCCGGGGAGCTGTTTTTT
TRBJ2-1 TRBD2 TRBV10-3 many CAISTGTSGIINEQFF TGTGCCATCAGTACCGGGACTAGCGGGATCATTAATGAGCAGTTCTTC
TRBJ2-1 - TRBV11-2 - CASSLLTAYNEQFF TGTGCCAGCAGCTTACTGACAGCCTACAATGAGCAGTTCTTC
TRBJ2-5 - TRBV5-1 few CASSLRVASVEETQYF TGCGCCAGCAGCTTGAGGGTGGCTAGCGTAGAAGAGACCCAGTACTTC
TRBJ2-5 - TRBV5-1 many CASSLGGTIGGETQYF TGCGCCAGCAGCTTAGGGGGGACGATCGGAGGGGAGACCCAGTACTTC
TRBJ2-3 - TRBV12-3/TRBV12-4 - CASRGTPDTQYF TGTGCCAGCAGAGGGACCCCAGATACGCAGTATTTT
TRBJ2-3 - TRBV5-5 many CASSLETRTDTQYF TGTGCCAGCAGCTTGGAGACTCGCACAGATACGCAGTATTTT
TRBJ2-2 TRBD1 TRBV4-3 - CASSQDTGGNTGELFF TGCGCCAGCAGCCAAGATACAGGGGGCAACACCGGGGAGCTGTTTTTT
TRBJ2-3 - TRBV12-3/TRBV12-4 many CASSFGTDTQYF TGTGCCAGCAGTTTCGGCACAGATACGCAGTATTTT
TRBJ1-5 - TRBV12-3/TRBV12-4 many CASSSNQPQHF TGTGCCAGCAGTTCTAATCAGCCCCAGCATTTT
TRBJ1-5 - TRBV24-1 many CATSDWGSNQPQHF TGTGCCACCAGTGACTGGGGTAGCAATCAGCCCCAGCATTTT
TRBJ1-1 - TRBV11-3 few CASSPRQLNTEAFF TGTGCCAGCAGCCCGCGACAGCTGAACACTGAAGCTTTCTTT
TRBJ2-1 - TRBV20-1 few CSASSPTIGYNEQFF TGCAGTGCTAGCTCCCCCACGATAGGGTACAATGAGCAGTTCTTC
TRBJ2-1 - TRBV20-1 - CSARDFRGATEQFF TGCAGTGCTAGAGATTTCAGGGGGGCCACTGAGCAGTTCTTC
TRBJ2-7 - TRBV14 many CASSQVTLQQYF TGTGCCAGCAGCCAAGTAACACTTCAGCAGTACTTC
TRBJ2-1 TRBD2 TRBV7-8 many CASSRGRTSGEQFF TGTGCCAGCAGCCGCGGAAGGACTAGCGGGGAGCAGTTCTTC
TRBJ2-3 - TRBV20-1 - CSARVGVQYF TGCAGTGCTAGAGTAGGGGTGCAGTATTTT
TRBJ1-4 - TRBV9 many CASSPSSPGQATNEKLFF TGTGCCAGCAGCCCCTCTTCTCCGGGACAAGCAACTAATGAAAAACTGTTTTTT
TRBJ1-5 - TRBV12-3/TRBV12-4 many CASSLGITQPQHF TGTGCCAGCAGTTTAGGGATCACTCAGCCCCAGCATTTT
TRBJ1-5 TRBD1 TRBV6-2/TRBV6-3 many CASSLRQGAWPQHF TGTGCCAGCAGTCTACGACAGGGCGCATGGCCCCAGCATTTT
TRBJ2-1 TRBD2 TRBV12-3/TRBV12-4 - CASSPRTSGLDEQFF TGTGCCAGCAGTCCACGGACTAGCGGCCTCGATGAGCAGTTCTTC
TRBJ1-5 - TRBV5-1 many CASSMAPGAGQPQHF TGCGCCAGCAGCATGGCCCCGGGGGCCGGTCAGCCCCAGCATTTT
TRBJ2-7 - TRBV4-3 many CASSQYSGDISYEQYF TGCGCCAGCAGCCAATATTCGGGGGACATCTCCTACGAGCAGTACTTC
TRBJ2-4 - TRBV12-3/TRBV12-4 many CASSLEGIGKNIQYF TGTGCCAGCAGTTTAGAGGGGATAGGCAAAAACATTCAGTACTTC
TRBJ2-5 - TRBV7-2 - CASSLVGQGQETQYF TGTGCCAGCAGCTTAGTAGGGCAGGGCCAAGAGACCCAGTACTTC
TRBJ2-5 - TRBV4-1 many CASSQVGGETQYF TGCGCCAGCAGCCAAGTAGGTGGGGAGACCCAGTACTTC
TRBJ2-2 TRBD2 TRBV6-1 - CASGGTMVAGELFF TGTGCCAGCGGGGGGACTATGGTCGCCGGGGAGCTGTTTTTT
TRBJ2-3 TRBD2 TRBV29-1 few CSVGNPGEGRTDTQYF TGCAGCGTTGGAAACCCCGGGGAGGGTCGCACAGATACGCAGTATTTT
TRBJ2-3 - TRBV7-8 many CASSPPDSSRTDTQYF TGTGCCAGCAGCCCACCCGACAGCTCCCGCACAGATACGCAGTATTTT
TRBJ1-1 - TRBV10-3 many CAITAEREAFF TGTGCCATCACGGCAGAACGTGAAGCTTTCTTT
TRBJ1-6 - TRBV12-3/TRBV12-4 many CASSLISGNSPLHF TGTGCCAGCAGTTTGATCAGCGGCAATTCACCCCTCCACTTT
TRBJ1-2 - TRBV12-3/TRBV12-4 many CASTPEGNANYGYTF TGTGCCAGCACCCCGGAGGGGAACGCTAACTATGGCTACACCTTC
TRBJ2-5 - TRBV6-1 many CASSLDRNQETQYF TGTGCCAGCAGCCTTGACAGGAACCAAGAGACCCAGTACTTC
TRBJ2-1 - TRBV3-1 many CASSLKGLAHEQFF TGTGCCAGCAGCCTTAAGGGGCTAGCCCATGAGCAGTTCTTC
TRBJ2-5 - TRBV24-1 - CATSRANQETQYF TGTGCCACCAGTAGGGCCAACCAAGAGACCCAGTACTTC
TRBJ2-5 - TRBV5-1 few CASSLVGRVIQETQYF TGCGCCAGCAGCTTGGTAGGCAGGGTCATCCAAGAGACCCAGTACTTC
TRBJ2-5 - TRBV12-3/TRBV12-4 few CASSGVGQTQYF TGTGCCAGCAGCGGCGTCGGTCAGACCCAGTACTTC
TRBJ2-4 - TRBV18 few CASSPRTARLAKNIQYF TGTGCCAGCTCACCCCGGACGGCTCGTCTAGCCAAAAACATTCAGTACTTC
TRBJ2-5 - TRBV20-1 - CSARVVRGQETQYF TGCAGTGCTAGAGTCGTTAGGGGGCAAGAGACCCAGTACTTC
TRBJ1-2 - TRBV4-3 many CASSQAGADANYGYTF TGCGCCAGCAGCCAAGCCGGGGCAGATGCTAACTATGGCTACACCTTC